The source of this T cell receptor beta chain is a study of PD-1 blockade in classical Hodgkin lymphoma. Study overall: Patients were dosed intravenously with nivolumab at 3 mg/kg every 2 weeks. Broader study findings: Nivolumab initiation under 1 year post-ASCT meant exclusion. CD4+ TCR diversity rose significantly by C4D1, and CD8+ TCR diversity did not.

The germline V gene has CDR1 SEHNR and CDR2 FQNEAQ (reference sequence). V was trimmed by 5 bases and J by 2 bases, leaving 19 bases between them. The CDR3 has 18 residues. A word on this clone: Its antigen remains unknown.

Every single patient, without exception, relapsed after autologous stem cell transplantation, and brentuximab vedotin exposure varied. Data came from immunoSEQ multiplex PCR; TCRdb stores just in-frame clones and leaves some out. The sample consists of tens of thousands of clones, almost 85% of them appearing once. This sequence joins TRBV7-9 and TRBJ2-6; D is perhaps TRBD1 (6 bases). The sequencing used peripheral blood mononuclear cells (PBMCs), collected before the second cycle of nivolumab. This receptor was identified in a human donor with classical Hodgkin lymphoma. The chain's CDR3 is CASSHWGQIDTGANVLTF. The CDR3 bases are TGTGCCAGCAGCCACTGGGGACAAATTGATACTGGGGCCAACGTCCTGACTTTC. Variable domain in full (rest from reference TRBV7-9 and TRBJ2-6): DTGVSQNPRHKITKRGQNVTFRCDPISEHNRLYWYRQTLGQGPEFLTYFQNEAQLEKSRLLSDRFSAERPKGSFSTLEIQRTEQGDSAMYLCASSHWGQIDTGANVLTFGAGSRLTVL.